Reported below is one TCR beta chain. Its antigen is not known. Both TCR beta VDJ combination and CDR3 sequence profiling were carried out. Genomic DNA was the template for this profiling. TCRdb redid the calling of the reads with MiXCR, one entry per CDR3 protein. The top ten clones hold approximately 2.8% of a sample with over 150,000 distinct CDR3 sequences, 45% to 55% of them seen once. This sample stems from a study of CD8+CD57+ T cells in acquired aplastic anemia. Findings and caveats of the study: Significant differences in CD8+ Simpson's diversity were not observed between patients and controls. Patients and controls shared around 30 CD8+ CDR3 sequences.

Flow cytometry had shown expanded CD8+CD57+ cells in the patients chosen for sequencing. Each patient had severe acquired aplastic anemia. Patient blood was sampled before any therapy had been received. V gave up 8 bases and J gave up 3 bases, with 11 bases separating them. The CDR3 has 12 amino acids. Germline CDR1 reads MGHDK; CDR2 reads SYGVNS. The sequence came from a human donor with aplastic anemia. The rearrangement joins TRBV25-1 to TRBJ2-7; tentative D call: TRBD1 (6 bases). Sequenced sample: sorted CD4+, CD8+, or CD8+CD57+ T cells (not recorded which) from PBMCs. The CDR3 sequence: CASLGHSYEQYF. CDR3 nucleotides: TGTGCCAGCTTGGGACACAGCTACGAGCAGTACTTC.